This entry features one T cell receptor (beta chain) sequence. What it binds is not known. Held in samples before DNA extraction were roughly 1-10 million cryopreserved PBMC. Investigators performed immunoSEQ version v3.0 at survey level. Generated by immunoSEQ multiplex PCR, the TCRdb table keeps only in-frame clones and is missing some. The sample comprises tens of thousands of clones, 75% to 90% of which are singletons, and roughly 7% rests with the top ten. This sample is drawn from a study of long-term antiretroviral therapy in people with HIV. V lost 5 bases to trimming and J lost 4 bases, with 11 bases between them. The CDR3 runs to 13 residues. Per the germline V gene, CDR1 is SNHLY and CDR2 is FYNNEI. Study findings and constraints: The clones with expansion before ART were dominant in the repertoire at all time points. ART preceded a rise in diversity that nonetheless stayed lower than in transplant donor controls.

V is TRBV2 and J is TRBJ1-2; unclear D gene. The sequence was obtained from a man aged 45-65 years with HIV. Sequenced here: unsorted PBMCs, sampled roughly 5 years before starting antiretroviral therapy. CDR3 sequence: CASSIGKIYGYTF. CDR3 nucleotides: TGTGCCAGCAGTATCGGAAAGATCTATGGCTACACCTTC.